This TCR beta chain comes out of a study of blood T cell repertoires in COVID-19. For the study at large: The samples span acute and convalescent COVID-19 from the United States, Italy and Spain.

Germline CDR1 is MDHEN and CDR2 is SYDVKM. The CDR3 extends over 11 amino acids. V dropped 6 bases and J dropped 10 bases, with 10 bases sitting between them. Some clones are missing from TCRdb's copy, which holds only in-frame ones; the method was immunoSEQ multiplex PCR. Of roughly 200,000 clones listed, about 82% are singletons. Recruitment covered about 25 US areas and drew participants whose ages spanned roughly 18 to 100 years. The material sequenced was PBMCs or T cells enriched from blood (not recorded which). The genes are TRBV28 and TRBJ2-1; perhaps TRBD2 as D (6 bases). This clonotype was obtained from a woman in her 30s who had recovered from COVID-19. This chain's CDR3 is CASRRRVEQFF. The CDR3 DNA follows: TGTGCCAGCAGAAGGAGGGTCGAGCAGTTCTTC.